This TCR beta chain was recovered during a study of neoadjuvant anti-PD-1 for oral cavity cancer. Blood libraries mostly used around 510 ng genomic DNA, six replicates each. Profiling relied on immunoSEQ multiplex PCR, and the TCRdb table lists in-frame clones only, not all of them. Here the sample spans some 6,200 clones, about two thirds being singletons. CDR1 is MNHNS, CDR2 SASEGT, per germline. The V segment lost 6 bases and the J segment 7 bases; nucleotides outside the gene matches: 6. This CDR3 is built from 14 residues. This chain joins TRBV6-1 and TRBJ1-6, with TRBD1 matching 7 bases. The sequence was collected from a person aged 35-80 years with oral cavity squamous cell carcinoma. This specimen consisted of PBMCs, obtained before nivolumab (anti-PD-1) treatment. CDR3 in amino acids: CASRPGQHNSPLHF. The CDR3 DNA is TGTGCCAGCAGACCGGGACAGCACAATTCACCCCTCCACTTT.